This note documents a single T cell receptor beta chain sequence. Its recognized antigen is unknown. One base away there is no much larger clone; base qualities are not given. Immunologically healthy infants undergoing open corrective cardiac surgery for congenital heart defects in Finland were used as donors. From four of the eight donors, a small aliquot of 0.5-1 mL peripheral blood was collected during surgery. For blood samples, genomic DNA was extracted from all available leukocytes instead of from a fixed number of cells. ACK lysis buffer was used to remove erythrocytes from blood, and the leukocytes were stored at -70 degrees C as pellets. A QIAsymphony instrument was used to extract genomic DNA from frozen cell pellets. The CDR3, cysteine through phenylalanine, is 12 amino acids long. Just the 36-base CDR3 DNA is kept, in frame starting at base 1. According to the germline V gene (reference sequence), CDR1 reads SGHAT and CDR2 reads FQDESV. V gives up 3 bases and J gives up 9 bases, and the segment between their germline ends measures 11 bases.

This entry belongs to a study of human thymus T cells (dated by TCRdb to the early 2020s). Broadly, across the study: TCR alpha and beta repertoires from fewer than ten infant thymus samples and four related peripheral blood samples were characterized in the study. The infant donors were roughly 7 to 244 days old, and the cohort included over 5 males and a couple of females.

Using the immunoSEQ multiplex PCR assay, the TCRB and TCRAD loci were amplified from a standardized quantity of quality-controlled genomic DNA. Amplicons spanned the V(D)J region at a length sufficient to cover the CDR3 and identify V and J genes. Amplicon sequencing was performed on an Illumina platform through the commercial immunoSEQ service. The paper's data handling went like this. Corrections for primer bias and sequencing errors followed previously described methods, while TCRAD and TCRB definitions were based on the IMGT database. The repertoires were analysed using immunoSEQ Analyzer 3.0 and VDJTools for basic statistics, V/J segment usage, diversity estimates, rarefaction and pairwise overlap. To estimate diversity, the Chao1, ChaoE, Efron-Thisted, Shannon and inverse Simpson indices were applied, and diversity was also estimated on datasets down-sampled to the smallest sample. Repertoire overlap was determined by strict matching of CDR3 nucleotide sequence, V gene and J gene, and Jaccard-based multidimensional scaling clustering was applied. Entries here come from immuneACCESS through TCRdb and include only in-frame sequences with V and J called. Some clones fail to appear in such tables; in the studies checked, an unresolved V gene covers under half of the shortfall, and the cause of the remainder is unknown. That table supplies the V and J calls and clone size; D and trimming were determined from the DNA. For this sample there are around 45,000 clones; around 95% appear just once. The ten largest clones capture roughly 0.16% of the sample.

The full study reports these points: On average, about 810,000 unique TCRB clonotypes were obtained from thymus samples, compared with roughly 84,000 from blood samples. V and J gene segment usage appeared biased in both thymic and peripheral blood repertoires.

Sequencing input: blood. The TCR was taken from a girl under three years old with a congenital heart defect but otherwise immunologically healthy. The receptor chain draws on TRBV11-1 and TRBJ2-5; the D segment could be TRBD1, given 6 matching bases. The CDR3 corresponds to CASSLGNRAQYF. The DNA sequence reads TGTGCCAGCAGCTTGGGAAACAGGGCCCAGTACTTC.